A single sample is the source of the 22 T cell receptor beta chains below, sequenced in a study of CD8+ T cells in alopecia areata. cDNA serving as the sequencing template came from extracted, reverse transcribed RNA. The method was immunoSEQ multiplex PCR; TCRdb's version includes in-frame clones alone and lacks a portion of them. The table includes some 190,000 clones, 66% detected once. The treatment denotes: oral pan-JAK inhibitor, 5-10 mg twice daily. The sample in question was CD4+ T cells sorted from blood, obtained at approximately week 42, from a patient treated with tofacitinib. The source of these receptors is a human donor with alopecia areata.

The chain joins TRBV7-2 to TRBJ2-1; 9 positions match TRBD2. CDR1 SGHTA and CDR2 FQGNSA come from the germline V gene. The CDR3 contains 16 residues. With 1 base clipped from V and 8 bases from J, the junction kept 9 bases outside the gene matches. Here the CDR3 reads CASSLDRGSGGDEQFF. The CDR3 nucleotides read TGTGCCAGCAGCTTAGATAGGGGTAGCGGGGGCGATGAGCAGTTCTTC.

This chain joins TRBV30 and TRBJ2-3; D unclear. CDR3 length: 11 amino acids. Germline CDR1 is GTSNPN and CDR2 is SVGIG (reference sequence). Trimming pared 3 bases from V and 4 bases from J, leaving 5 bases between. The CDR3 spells CAWSSPDTQYF. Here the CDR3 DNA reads TGTGCCTGGAGCTCTCCAGATACGCAGTATTTT.

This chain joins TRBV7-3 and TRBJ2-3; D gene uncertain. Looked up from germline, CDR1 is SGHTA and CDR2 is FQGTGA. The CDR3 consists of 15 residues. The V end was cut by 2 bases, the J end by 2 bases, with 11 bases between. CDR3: CASSLGYGPTDTQYF. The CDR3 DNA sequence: TGTGCCAGCAGCTTAGGGTACGGACCCACAGATACGCAGTATTTT.

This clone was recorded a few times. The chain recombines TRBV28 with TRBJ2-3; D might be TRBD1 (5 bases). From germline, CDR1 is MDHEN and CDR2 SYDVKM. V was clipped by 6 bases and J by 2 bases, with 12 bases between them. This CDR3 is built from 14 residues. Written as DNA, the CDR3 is TGTGCCAGCAGGGAGCAGGGCTCCACAGATACGCAGTATTTT. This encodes CASREQGSTDTQYF.

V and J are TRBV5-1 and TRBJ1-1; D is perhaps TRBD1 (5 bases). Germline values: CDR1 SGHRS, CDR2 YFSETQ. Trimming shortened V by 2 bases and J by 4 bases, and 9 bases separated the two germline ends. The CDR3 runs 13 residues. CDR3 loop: CASSFRGGTEAFF. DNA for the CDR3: TGCGCCAGCAGCTTCCGCGGGGGCACTGAAGCTTTCTTT.

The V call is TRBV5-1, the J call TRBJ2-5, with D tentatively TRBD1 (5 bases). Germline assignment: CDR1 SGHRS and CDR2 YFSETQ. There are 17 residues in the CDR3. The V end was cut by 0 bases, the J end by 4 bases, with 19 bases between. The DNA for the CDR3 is TGCGCCAGCAGCTTGGCTCGTTTAGGCAGGGCCGGAGAGACCCAGTACTTC. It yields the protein CASSLARLGRAGETQYF.

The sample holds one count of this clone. For the CDR3, the DNA is TGTGCCAGCTCACCCTCTTCCGGGCCGCGTAGGGAGCAGTTCTTC. This translates into CASSPSSGPRREQFF. The chain carries TRBV18 and TRBJ2-1; D uncertain. V was pared by 3 bases and J by 10 bases, with 19 bases between. The V gene's germline CDR1 is KGHSH and CDR2 LQKENI. There are 15 residues in the CDR3.

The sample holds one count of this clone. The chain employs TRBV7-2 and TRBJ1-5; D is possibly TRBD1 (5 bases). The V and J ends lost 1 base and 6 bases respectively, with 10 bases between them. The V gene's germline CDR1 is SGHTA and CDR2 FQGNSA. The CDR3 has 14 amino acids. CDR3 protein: CASSLDGGGQPQHF. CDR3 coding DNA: TGTGCCAGCAGCTTAGATGGTGGGGGTCAGCCCCAGCATTTT.

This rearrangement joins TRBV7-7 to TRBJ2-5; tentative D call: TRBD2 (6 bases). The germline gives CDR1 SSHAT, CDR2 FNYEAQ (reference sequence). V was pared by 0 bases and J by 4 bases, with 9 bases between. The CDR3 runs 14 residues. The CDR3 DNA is TGTGCCAGCAGCTTAGCGGGGGGTAGAGAGACCCAGTACTTC. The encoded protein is CASSLAGGRETQYF.

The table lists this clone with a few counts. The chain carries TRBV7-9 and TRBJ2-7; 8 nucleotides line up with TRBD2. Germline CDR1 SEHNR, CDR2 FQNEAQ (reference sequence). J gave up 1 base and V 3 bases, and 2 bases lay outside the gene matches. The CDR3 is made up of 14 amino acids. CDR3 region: CASSFAGGSYEQYF. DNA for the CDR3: TGTGCCAGCAGCTTTGCGGGGGGTTCCTACGAGCAGTACTTC.

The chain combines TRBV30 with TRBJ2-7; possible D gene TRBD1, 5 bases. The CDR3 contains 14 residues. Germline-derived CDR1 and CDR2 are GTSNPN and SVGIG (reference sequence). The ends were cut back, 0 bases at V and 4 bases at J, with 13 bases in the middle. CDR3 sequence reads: CAWSVLIGEYEQYF. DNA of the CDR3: TGTGCCTGGAGTGTACTTATAGGGGAATACGAGCAGTACTTC.

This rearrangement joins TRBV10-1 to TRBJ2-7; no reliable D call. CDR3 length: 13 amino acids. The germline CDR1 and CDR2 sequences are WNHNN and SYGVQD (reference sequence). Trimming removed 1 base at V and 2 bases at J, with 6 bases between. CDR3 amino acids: CASSELPTYEQYF. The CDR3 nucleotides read TGCGCCAGCAGTGAGTTGCCGACCTACGAGCAGTACTTC.

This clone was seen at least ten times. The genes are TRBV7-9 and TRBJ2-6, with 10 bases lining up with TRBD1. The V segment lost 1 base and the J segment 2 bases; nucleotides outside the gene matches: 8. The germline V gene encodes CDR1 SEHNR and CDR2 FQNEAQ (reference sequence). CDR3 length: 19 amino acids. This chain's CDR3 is CASSLGQGALSTGANVLTF. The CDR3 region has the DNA TGTGCCAGCAGCTTAGGACAGGGGGCGCTTTCTACTGGGGCCAACGTCCTGACTTTC.

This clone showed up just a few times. CDR3 protein: CASSSGLTGELFF. The CDR3 bases are TGTGCCAGCAGTTCGGGACTCACCGGGGAGCTGTTTTTT. The chain links TRBV6-5 to TRBJ2-2; TRBD2 is a possible D gene (6 bases). Trimming stripped 4 bases from V and 4 bases from J, with 7 bases between. This CDR3 contains 13 residues. Germline loops: CDR1 MNHEY, CDR2 SVGAGI.

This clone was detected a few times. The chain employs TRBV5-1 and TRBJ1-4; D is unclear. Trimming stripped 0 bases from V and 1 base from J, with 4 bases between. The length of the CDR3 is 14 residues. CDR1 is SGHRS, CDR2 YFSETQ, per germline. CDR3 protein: CASSLEGTNEKLFF. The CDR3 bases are TGCGCCAGCAGCTTGGAGGGAACTAATGAAAAACTGTTTTTT.

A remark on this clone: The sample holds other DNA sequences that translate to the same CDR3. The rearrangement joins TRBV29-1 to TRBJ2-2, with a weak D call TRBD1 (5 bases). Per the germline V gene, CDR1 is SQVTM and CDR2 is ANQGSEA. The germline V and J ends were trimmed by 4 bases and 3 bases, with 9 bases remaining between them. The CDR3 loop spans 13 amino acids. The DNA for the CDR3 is TGCAGCGTTGGGCAGGGATACACCGGGGAGCTGTTTTTT. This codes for CSVGQGYTGELFF.

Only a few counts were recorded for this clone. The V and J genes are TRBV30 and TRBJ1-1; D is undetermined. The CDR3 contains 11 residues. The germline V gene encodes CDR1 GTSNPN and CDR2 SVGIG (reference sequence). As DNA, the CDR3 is TGTGCTTGCAGTAGGAACACTGAAGCTTTCTTT. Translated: CACSRNTEAFF.

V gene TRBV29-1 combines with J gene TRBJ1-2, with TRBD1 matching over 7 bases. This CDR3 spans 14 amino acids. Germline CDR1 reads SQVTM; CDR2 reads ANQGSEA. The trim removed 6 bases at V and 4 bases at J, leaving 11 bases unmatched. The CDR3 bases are TGCAGCGTGCCGGGACAGATAACCTCCTATGGCTACACCTTC. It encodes CSVPGQITSYGYTF.

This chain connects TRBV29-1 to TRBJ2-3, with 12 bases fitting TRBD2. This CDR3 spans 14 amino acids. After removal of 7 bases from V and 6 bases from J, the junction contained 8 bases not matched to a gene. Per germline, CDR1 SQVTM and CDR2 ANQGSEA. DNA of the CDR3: TGCAGCGCCCGGCCTAGCGGGGGGGAGGATACGCAGTATTTT. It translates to CSARPSGGEDTQYF.

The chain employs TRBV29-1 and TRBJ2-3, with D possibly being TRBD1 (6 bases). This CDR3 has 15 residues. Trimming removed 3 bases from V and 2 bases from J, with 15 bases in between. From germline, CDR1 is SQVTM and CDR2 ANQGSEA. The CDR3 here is CSVDSRQGLTDTQYF. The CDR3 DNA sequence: TGCAGCGTTGATAGTCGGCAGGGGCTCACAGATACGCAGTATTTT.

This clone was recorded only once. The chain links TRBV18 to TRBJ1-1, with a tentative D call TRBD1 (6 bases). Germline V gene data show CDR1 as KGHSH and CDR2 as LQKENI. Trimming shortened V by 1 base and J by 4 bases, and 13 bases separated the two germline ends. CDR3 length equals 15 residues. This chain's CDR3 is CASSPRSGEATEAFF. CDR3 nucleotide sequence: TGTGCCAGCTCACCACGATCAGGGGAGGCCACTGAAGCTTTCTTT.

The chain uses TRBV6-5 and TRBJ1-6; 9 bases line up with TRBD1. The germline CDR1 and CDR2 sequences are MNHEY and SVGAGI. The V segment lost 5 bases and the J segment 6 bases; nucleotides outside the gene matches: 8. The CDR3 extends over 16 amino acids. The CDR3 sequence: CASSNLQGALNSPLHF. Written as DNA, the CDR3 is TGTGCCAGCAGTAACTTACAGGGGGCCCTTAATTCACCCCTCCACTTT.